Included here is one T cell receptor beta chain sequence, with context. A sample-barcoded 5' primer and a J-beta primer mix were used in a second PCR of about 6 to 11 cycles. Each CDR3 protein gets one entry after TCRdb re-called the 5' RACE reads with MiXCR. Here the sample spans 660,000 or so distinct CDR3 sequences, 58% being singletons. This sample is drawn from a study of blood T cells in healthy people across ages. This CDR3 has 21 amino acids. CDR1 and CDR2 from the germline V gene are SGHRS and YFSETQ. V gave up 0 bases and J gave up 0 bases; unmatched junction bases: 11. V gene TRBV5-1 combines with J gene TRBJ2-1; TRBD2 aligns across 14 bases. The TCR comes from a man in his 60s in good health. Sample: blood. CDR3 coding DNA: TGCGCCAGCAGCTTGGTACTGACTAGCGGGGGGGCTGGGAGCTCCTACAATGAGCAGTTCTTC. Amino acids: CASSLVLTSGGAGSSYNEQFF.